This T cell receptor beta chain was captured by sequencing in a study of radiation and T cells in renal cell carcinoma. The method was immunoSEQ multiplex PCR; TCRdb's version includes in-frame clones alone and lacks a portion of them. Of nearly 50,000 clones listed, approximately 80% are singletons. Specified time point: baseline pretreatment blood. Treatment described: 15 Gy SBRT to primary tumor, nephrectomy 4 weeks later. CDR1 MNHNS and CDR2 SASEGT come from the germline V gene. Trimming at V came to 1 base and at J to 1 base, leaving 4 bases not matched to a gene. The CDR3 is made up of 16 amino acids.

The chain couples TRBV6-1 to TRBJ2-5; 9 positions agree with TRBD2. The source material was blood, sampled from a patient whose treatment included radiotherapy and nephrectomy. The receptor's source is a woman in her 70s with renal cell carcinoma. CDR3 in amino acids: CASSEGLAGIQETQYF. The DNA of the CDR3 is TGTGCCAGCAGTGAAGGGCTAGCGGGAATCCAAGAGACCCAGTACTTC.